This T cell receptor beta chain was observed in a study of response to subunit inactivated influenza vaccine. MiXCR, applied by TCRdb to the RT-PCR reads, yields one record per CDR3 protein. The table lists about 650,000 distinct CDR3 sequences, 12% to 15% of them singletons, with around 7.6% in the top ten. Only a few counts were recorded for this clonotype. Its specificity is unknown. Overall study results and limits: The study's authors posited that every seasonal influenza vaccination enlists few new T cells.

V was shortened by 0 bases and J by 0 bases, with 6 bases between the two germline ends. CDR1 is DFQATT and CDR2 is SNEGSKA in the germline V gene (reference sequence). This CDR3 spans 14 amino acids. The genes are TRBV20-1 and TRBJ1-5; D unresolved. The sequence was collected from a man aged 50-59 years who received an inactivated influenza vaccine. The sequenced sample was PBMCs from blood, obtained about 14 days before vaccination. The CDR3 nucleotides are TGCAGTGCTAGAGATACAAGTAGCAATCAGCCCCAGCATTTT. Residues: CSARDTSSNQPQHF.